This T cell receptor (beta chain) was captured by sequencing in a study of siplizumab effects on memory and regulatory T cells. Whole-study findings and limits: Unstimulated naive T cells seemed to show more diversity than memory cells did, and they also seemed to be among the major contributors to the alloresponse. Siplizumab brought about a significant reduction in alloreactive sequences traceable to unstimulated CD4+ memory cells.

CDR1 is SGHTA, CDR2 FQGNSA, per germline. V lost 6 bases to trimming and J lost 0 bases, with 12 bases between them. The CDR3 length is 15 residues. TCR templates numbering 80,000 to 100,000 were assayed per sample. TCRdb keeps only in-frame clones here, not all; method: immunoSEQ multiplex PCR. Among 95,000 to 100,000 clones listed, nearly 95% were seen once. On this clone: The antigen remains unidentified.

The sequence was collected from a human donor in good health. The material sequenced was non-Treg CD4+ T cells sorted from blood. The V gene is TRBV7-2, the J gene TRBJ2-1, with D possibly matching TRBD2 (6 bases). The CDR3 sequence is CASSSRETSYNEQFF. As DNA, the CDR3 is TGTGCCAGCAGTTCTCGGGAGACCTCCTACAATGAGCAGTTCTTC. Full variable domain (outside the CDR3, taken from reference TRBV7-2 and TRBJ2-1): GAGVSQSPSNKVTEKGKDVELRCDPISGHTALYWYRQSLGQGLEFLIYFQGNSAPDKSGLPSDRFSAERTGGSVSTLTIQRTQQEDSAVYLCASSSRETSYNEQFFGPGTRLTVL.